What follows are 25 T cell receptor beta chains derived from one specimen sequenced in a study of CD8 T cells in ankylosing spondylitis. Using its own MiXCR run on the 5' RACE reads, TCRdb lists one record per CDR3 protein. The profile shows roughly 150,000 distinct CDR3 sequences, 25% to 35% of them singletons. Sequencing was done on a sample of synovial fluid, either unsorted or a sorted T cell fraction (not recorded which). Receptors originate from a male donor with ankylosing spondylitis.

This clonotype was counted between two and nine times. CDR3 nucleotide sequence: TGTGCCATCAGTGAGTCGATCCAGGCGAAAAACATTCAGTACTTC. Protein sequence: CAISESIQAKNIQYF. The chain is built from TRBV10-3 and TRBJ2-4; the D is unclear. Germline values: CDR1 ENHRY, CDR2 SYGVKD. The V end was cut by 0 bases, the J end by 4 bases, with 10 bases between. The CDR3 has 15 amino acids.

This chain joins TRBV9 and TRBJ2-5; D is uncertain. This CDR3 has 16 amino acids. CDR1 and CDR2 (germline): SGDLS, YYNGEE. The germline V and J ends were trimmed by 4 bases and 5 bases, with 21 bases remaining between them. This chain's CDR3 is CASSRVPLGIGETQYF. Here the CDR3 DNA reads TGTGCCAGCAGCCGGGTACCTCTAGGGATAGGGGAGACCCAGTACTTC.

This clonotype was detected ten times or more. Written as DNA, the CDR3 is TGTGCCAGCAGCTTATTTCAGAGCCGGGAGCTGTTTTTT. Translated: CASSLFQSRELFF. V and J are TRBV7-3 and TRBJ2-2; D remains unclear. V shed 2 bases and J shed 9 bases, with 10 bases lying between them. The length of the CDR3 is 13 residues. The germline V gene has CDR1 SGHTA and CDR2 FQGTGA.

This chain links TRBV9 with TRBJ2-3; weak D call: TRBD2 (5 bases). V gave up 1 base and J gave up 1 base, with 10 bases separating them. CDR1 is SGDLS and CDR2 is YYNGEE in the germline V gene. This CDR3 comprises 15 residues. Here the CDR3 DNA reads TGTGCCAGCAGCGTAAAAACCGGGGGCACAGATACGCAGTATTTT. Its protein is CASSVKTGGTDTQYF. Complete variable domain (other parts from reference TRBV9 and TRBJ2-3): DSGVTQTPKHLITATGQRVTLRCSPRSGDLSVYWYQQSLDQGLQFLIQYYNGEERAKGNILERFSAQQFPDLHSELNLSSLELGDSALYFCASSVKTGGTDTQYFGPGTRLTVL.

This clonotype showed up just a few times. This chain links TRBV24-1 with TRBJ2-7; D gene ambiguous. Germline V gives CDR1 KGHDR, CDR2 SFDVKD. The CDR3 contains 11 residues. V shed 10 bases and J shed 3 bases, with 9 bases lying between them. The CDR3: CATQPHYEQYF. The CDR3 nucleotides read TGTGCCACTCAGCCCCACTACGAGCAGTACTTC.

This clonotype was seen repeatedly, ten times or more. The V and J genes are TRBV27 and TRBJ1-1, with a weak D call TRBD1 (6 bases). CDR3 length: 14 amino acids. The V gene lost 4 bases and the J gene lost 1 base, with 10 bases spanning the gap. Germline V gives CDR1 MNHEY, CDR2 SMNVEV (reference sequence). CDR3 amino acids: CASSSDRRNTEAFF. In nucleotides, the CDR3 is TGTGCCAGCAGTTCGGACAGACGGAACACTGAAGCTTTCTTT.

In this sample, this clonotype turned up a few times. This chain uses TRBV7-8 with TRBJ2-5; 7 nucleotides agree with TRBD2. The trim removed 5 bases at V and 5 bases at J, leaving 11 bases unmatched. The CDR3 has 15 amino acids. Germline assignment: CDR1 SGHVS and CDR2 FQNEAQ. CDR3 coding DNA: TGTGCCAGCAGCAAAGAGACTAGCCGAACTGAGACCCAGTACTTC. Encoded protein: CASSKETSRTETQYF.

This clonotype was counted a few times. The chain carries TRBV20-1 and TRBJ2-6, with TRBD1 matching over 7 bases. J lost 1 base, V lost 3 bases, and 9 bases had no gene match. Germline CDR1 reads DFQATT; CDR2 reads SNEGSKA (reference sequence). The length of the CDR3 is 17 residues. The CDR3 DNA reads TGCAGTGCTAGGGACAGGAGTACCCTATCTGGGGCCAACGTCCTGACTTTC. It specifies CSARDRSTLSGANVLTF.

This chain links TRBV6-1 with TRBJ2-1, with 8 bases fitting TRBD2. The V gene end was trimmed by 5 bases and the J gene end by 4 bases; junction bases not matched to a gene: 10. The CDR3 sequence is 16 residues long. The V gene's germline CDR1 is MNHNS and CDR2 SASEGT. The CDR3 loop reads CASSPRELAEYNEQFF. In nucleotides, the CDR3 is TGTGCCAGCAGTCCCCGTGAACTAGCGGAGTACAATGAGCAGTTCTTC.

This clonotype was observed a handful of times. The chain uses TRBV6-2 or TRBV6-3 and TRBJ2-5; unclear D gene. V lost 6 bases, J lost 2 bases, and 13 bases lay in between. The length of the CDR3 is 14 residues. The germline V gene encodes CDR1 MNHEY and CDR2 SVGEGT. CDR3 loop: CASSSHVGQETQYF. The CDR3 nucleotides read TGTGCCAGCAGCTCCCACGTCGGGCAAGAGACCCAGTACTTC.

This clonotype was counted many times. The CDR3 nucleotides read TGCAGTGCTAAGACAGGCCCGAATCAGCCCCAGCATTTT. Translation gives CSAKTGPNQPQHF. V and J are TRBV20-1 and TRBJ1-5, with D maybe TRBD1 (6 bases). The CDR3 runs 13 residues. CDR1 and CDR2 from the germline V gene are DFQATT and SNEGSKA (reference sequence). Trimming pared 4 bases from V and 4 bases from J, leaving 11 bases between.

DNA for the CDR3: TGTGCCAGCAGCCGACGACACCAGAATTCACCCCTCCACTTT. Translating gives CASSRRHQNSPLHF. V is TRBV12-3 or TRBV12-4 and J is TRBJ1-6; D is unresolved. V lost 6 bases, J lost 7 bases, and 13 bases lay in between. The CDR3 loop spans 14 amino acids.

The V and J genes are TRBV5-6 and TRBJ2-1, with D maybe TRBD2 (7 bases). Trimming shortened V by 4 bases and J by 8 bases, and 16 bases separated the two germline ends. Germline values: CDR1 SGHDT, CDR2 YYEEEE. This CDR3 comprises 14 residues. CDR3: CASSGGGRVDEQFF. In DNA form, the CDR3 reads TGTGCCAGCAGCGGGGGGGGCAGGGTCGATGAGCAGTTCTTC.

The chain has TRBV6-2 or TRBV6-3 and TRBJ2-1, with 7 bases that match TRBD2. The CDR3 covers 18 residues. J lost 6 bases, V lost 0 bases, and 14 bases had no gene match. Germline V CDR1 and CDR2: MNHEY, SVGEGT. CDR3 sequence reads: CASSYSRQGGSGPNEQFF. The CDR3 nucleotides read TGTGCCAGCAGTTACTCGAGGCAGGGCGGGAGCGGTCCCAATGAGCAGTTCTTC.

For this clonotype: Being one base from a much bigger clone, this may be a read error. V and J are TRBV20-1 and TRBJ2-1; possibly TRBD2 for D (5 bases). The CDR3 totals 12 residues. Germline assignment: CDR1 DFQATT and CDR2 SNEGSKA (reference sequence). Trimming removed 4 bases from V and 10 bases from J, with 14 bases in between. The CDR3 DNA follows: TGCAGTGCTACCAACGGGAAGGGCGAGCAGTTCTTC. This translates into CSATNGKGEQFF.

Only a few counts were recorded for this clonotype. The chain has TRBV28 and TRBJ2-3; TRBD1 matches at 8 bases. V gave up 1 base and J gave up 4 bases; unmatched junction bases: 4. The CDR3 is 15 residues long. CDR1 and CDR2 (germline): MDHEN, SYDVKM. CDR3 bases: TGTGCCAGCAGTTTATTTTCAGGGGGCGCAGATACGCAGTATTTT. This encodes CASSLFSGGADTQYF.

There are a few counts of this clonotype. The V and J genes are TRBV5-1 and TRBJ2-2; possible D gene TRBD2, 5 bases. Trimming cost V 2 bases and J 2 bases, with 7 bases left between them. Germline V CDR1 and CDR2: SGHRS, YFSETQ. The CDR3 contains 14 residues. This CDR3 reads CASSFSGNTGELFF. CDR3 nucleotides: TGCGCCAGCAGCTTTTCGGGAAACACCGGGGAGCTGTTTTTT.

The V gene is TRBV30, the J gene TRBJ1-2; D not resolved. The CDR3 totals 14 residues. Looked up from germline, CDR1 is GTSNPN and CDR2 is SVGIG (reference sequence). V shed 1 base and J shed 1 base, with 10 bases lying between them. The CDR3: CAWSGADINYGYTF. The CDR3 DNA reads as TGTGCCTGGAGTGGGGCAGATATTAACTATGGCTACACCTTC.

In this sample, this clonotype turned up a few times. The V and J genes are TRBV6-5 and TRBJ1-6; weak D call: TRBD1 (5 bases). CDR1 is MNHEY and CDR2 is SVGAGI in the germline V gene. The CDR3 is 15 amino acids. V dropped 0 bases and J dropped 6 bases, with 9 bases sitting between them. CDR3 nucleotide sequence: TGTGCCAGCAGTTACTCCGGGGGGGGTAATTCACCCCTCCACTTT. It yields the protein CASSYSGGGNSPLHF.

This clonotype was detected once. This chain connects TRBV6-2 or TRBV6-3 to TRBJ1-6; D might be TRBD1 (6 bases). This CDR3 region has 17 residues. Germline V gene lookup returns CDR1 MNHEY and CDR2 SVGEGT. Between the trimmed V and J ends, which lost 2 bases and 7 bases, there was a span of 18 bases. The CDR3 spells CASSYSLDRSGNSPLHF. In nucleotides, the CDR3 is TGTGCCAGCAGTTACAGCTTGGACAGATCGGGCAATTCACCCCTCCACTTT.

The chain is built from TRBV12-3 or TRBV12-4 and TRBJ1-5; D is possibly TRBD1 (5 bases). V was cut by 0 bases and J by 7 bases, with 10 bases left in between. The CDR3 runs to 14 residues. The CDR3 sequence is CASSLAGGGQPQHF. CDR3 DNA: TGTGCCAGCAGTTTAGCCGGGGGGGGACAGCCCCAGCATTTT.

This clonotype has only a few counts. The chain joins TRBV2 to TRBJ1-4, with TRBD1 identical over 9 bases. The CDR3 sequence is 15 residues long. The germline V gene encodes CDR1 SNHLY and CDR2 FYNNEI. V lost 0 bases, J lost 16 bases, and 12 bases stayed unmatched. The CDR3 coding sequence is TGTGCCAGCAGTGAAGCGCTTGCACAGGGGGCAGATAAGTTTTTT. Translating it yields CASSEALAQGADKFF.

The CDR3: CSAIDRTYEQYF. CDR3 coding DNA: TGCAGTGCCATAGACAGGACCTACGAGCAGTACTTC. This rearrangement joins TRBV20-1 to TRBJ2-7; D might be TRBD1 (6 bases). Germline V gene lookup returns CDR1 DFQATT and CDR2 SNEGSKA (reference sequence). V was shortened by 6 bases and J by 2 bases, with 11 bases between the two germline ends. The CDR3 has 12 residues.

This clonotype was recorded a few times. This chain connects TRBV5-4 to TRBJ2-3; D might be TRBD1 or TRBD2, each matching 5 bases. The CDR3 runs 15 residues. Looked up from germline, CDR1 is SGHNT and CDR2 is YYREEE (reference sequence). The V gene lost 4 bases and the J gene lost 4 bases, with 16 bases spanning the gap. The chain's CDR3 is CASSRGPTRPDTQYF. The CDR3 bases are TGTGCCAGCAGCCGGGGACCCACTAGGCCAGATACGCAGTATTTT.

The chain combines TRBV9 with TRBJ1-1; 9 positions agree with TRBD1. The V gene's germline CDR1 is SGDLS and CDR2 YYNGEE. The CDR3 has 15 residues. Trimming cost V 3 bases and J 5 bases; bases outside gene matches: 8. This CDR3 is CASSAMGQGATEAFF. DNA for the CDR3: TGTGCCAGCAGCGCCATGGGACAGGGAGCGACTGAAGCTTTCTTT.